This T cell receptor (beta chain) was sequenced during a study of blood T cell repertoires in COVID-19. Study summary: PBMCs, B-cell-depleted T cells, or T cells provided the cDNA or gDNA that made up the material.

V shed 0 bases and J 2 bases; nucleotides not matched to a gene: 1. The CDR3 loop spans 14 amino acids. CDR1 SGHDT and CDR2 YYEEEE come from the germline V gene. Some clones are missing from TCRdb's copy, which holds only in-frame ones; the method was immunoSEQ multiplex PCR. This sample has approximately 89,000 clones, with more than 80% found just once. The rearrangement uses TRBV5-6 and TRBJ2-5; 7 bases match TRBD1. The sequencing input was peripheral blood. This receptor was taken from an elderly woman with acute or convalescent COVID-19. DNA of the CDR3: TGTGCCAGCAGCTTGGGGACAGGACAAGAGACCCAGTACTTC. It yields the protein CASSLGTGQETQYF.